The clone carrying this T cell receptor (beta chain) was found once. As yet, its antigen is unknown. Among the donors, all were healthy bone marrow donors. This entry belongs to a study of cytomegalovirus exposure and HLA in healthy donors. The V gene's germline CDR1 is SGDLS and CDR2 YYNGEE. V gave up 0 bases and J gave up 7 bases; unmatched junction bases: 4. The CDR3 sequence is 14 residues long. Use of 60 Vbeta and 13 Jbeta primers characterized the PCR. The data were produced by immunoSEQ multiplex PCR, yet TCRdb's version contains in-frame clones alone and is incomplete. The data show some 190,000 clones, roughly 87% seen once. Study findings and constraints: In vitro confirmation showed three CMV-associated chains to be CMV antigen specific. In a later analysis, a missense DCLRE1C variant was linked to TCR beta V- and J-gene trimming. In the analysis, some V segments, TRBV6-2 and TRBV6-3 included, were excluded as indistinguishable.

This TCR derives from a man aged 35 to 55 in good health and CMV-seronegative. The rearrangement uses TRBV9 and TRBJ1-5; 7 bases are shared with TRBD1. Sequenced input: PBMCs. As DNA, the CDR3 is TGTGCCAGCAGCGTAGGGCAGGGGGACCAGCCCCAGCATTTT. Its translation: CASSVGQGDQPQHF. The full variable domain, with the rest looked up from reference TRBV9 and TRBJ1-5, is DSGVTQTPKHLITATGQRVTLRCSPRSGDLSVYWYQQSLDQGLQFLIQYYNGEERAKGNILERFSAQQFPDLHSELNLSSLELGDSALYFCASSVGQGDQPQHFGDGTRLSIL.